A single sample gave rise to the 9 T cell receptor beta chains below, sequenced in a study of T cells in localized non-small cell lung cancer. Generated by immunoSEQ multiplex PCR, the TCRdb table keeps only in-frame clones and is missing some. The data show some 30,000 clones, approximately 81% seen once. Specimen: peripheral blood, collected before any cancer treatment. Source of these receptors: a male donor older than 55 with stage II squamous cell lung carcinoma.

This clone appeared once. The rearrangement uses TRBV10-2 and TRBJ2-2; D ambiguous. CDR1 and CDR2 (germline): WSHSY, SAAADI. V lost 8 bases to trimming and J lost 1 base, with 11 bases between them. The CDR3 is 14 residues long. CDR3 protein: CASRAAMNTGELFF. CDR3 nucleotide sequence: TGCGCCAGCCGGGCCGCTATGAACACCGGGGAGCTGTTTTTT.

The chain recombines TRBV30 with TRBJ2-4; 9 bases are a match to TRBD2. The germline V gene encodes CDR1 GTSNPN and CDR2 SVGIG (reference sequence). The CDR3 extends over 13 amino acids. With 6 bases clipped from V and 8 bases from J, the junction kept 8 bases outside the gene matches. The CDR3 spells CACATSGGYIQYF. The CDR3, as DNA: TGTGCCTGCGCGACTAGCGGAGGGTACATTCAGTACTTC.

The chain employs TRBV7-2 and TRBJ2-3; TRBD2 aligns across 12 bases. The CDR3 has 16 residues. Germline V lookup: CDR1 SGHTA, CDR2 FQGNSA. Germline trimming cut 0 bases from V and 4 bases from J; bases unmatched to any gene: 2. The CDR3 DNA is TGTGCCAGCAGCTTAGCCCTAGCGGGGGGGCCAGATACGCAGTATTTT. It yields the protein CASSLALAGGPDTQYF.

The J gene is TRBJ2-5, the V gene TRBV4-3; no clear D. This CDR3 comprises 13 residues. CDR1 is LGHNA and CDR2 is YSLEER in the germline V gene. V was trimmed by 1 base and J by 11 bases, leaving 14 bases between them. This chain's CDR3 is CASSQVNGDPQYF. DNA for the CDR3: TGCGCCAGCAGCCAAGTAAACGGCGACCCACAGTACTTC.

This chain connects TRBV4-2 to TRBJ2-1; 11 bases map to TRBD2. This CDR3 is 17 amino acids long. Trimming at V came to 0 bases and at J to 8 bases, leaving 9 bases not matched to a gene. Germline V lookup: CDR1 LGHNA, CDR2 YNFKEQ. The CDR3 nucleotides read TGTGCCAGCAGCCAAGATCTTTGGCTAGCGGGGGGTGATGAGCAGTTCTTC. Translated: CASSQDLWLAGGDEQFF.

The DNA of the CDR3 is TGTGCCAGCAGCCCGGGACAGGGAATAGATGGCTACACCTTC. It translates to CASSPGQGIDGYTF. The chain uses TRBV5-4 and TRBJ1-2, with 9 bases identical to TRBD1. Trimming at V came to 4 bases and at J to 6 bases, leaving 7 bases not matched to a gene. CDR1 SGHNT and CDR2 YYREEE come from the germline V gene (reference sequence). The CDR3 has 14 amino acids.

This chain connects TRBV5-1 to TRBJ1-4; no reliable D call. Germline CDR1 is SGHRS and CDR2 is YFSETQ. The V end was cut by 0 bases, the J end by 0 bases, with 9 bases between. CDR3 size: 16 residues. The CDR3 DNA follows: TGCGCCAGCAGCTTGGGCGAGCTAGCAACTAATGAAAAACTGTTTTTT. This sequence encodes CASSLGELATNEKLFF.

The chain joins TRBV25-1 to TRBJ1-4; D call uncertain. CDR3 length: 11 amino acids. Germline CDR1 reads MGHDK; CDR2 reads SYGVNS. Trimming shortened V by 2 bases and J by 7 bases, and 2 bases separated the two germline ends. The CDR3 DNA follows: TGTGCCAGCAGTGAACTTGAAAAACTGTTTTTT. It codes for CASSELEKLFF.

About this clone itself: A far more abundant clone sits one base away, making this likely a read error. The chain links TRBV5-1 to TRBJ2-2; D possibly matches TRBD1 or TRBD2 (5 bases each). V lost 3 bases and J 3 bases, leaving 15 bases between the germline ends. This CDR3 has 16 amino acids. The germline gives CDR1 SGHRS, CDR2 YFSETQ. CDR3 amino acids: CASSSTGLRDTGELFF. CDR3 bases: TGCGCCAGCAGCTCTACAGGACTTAGGGACACCGGGGAGCTGTTTTTT.